The sequence of this T cell receptor (beta chain) was determined in a study of T cells expressing NK-cell markers. General study findings and limits: There were a handful of donors in whom these clonotypes also led the CD3+CD56-NKG2C+ fraction.

Points on this clonotype: The antigen is undetermined.

This CDR3 is built from 15 residues. CDR1 and CDR2 (germline): MNHEY, SMNVEV (reference sequence). TCRdb reprocessed the 5' RACE reads, keeping one entry per CDR3 protein, no DNA. The sample data list a few hundred thousand distinct CDR3 sequences. The V gene is TRBV27, the J gene TRBJ2-5; there is no DNA to check the TCRdb D call of TRBD2. The source is a man aged 18 to 69 in good health. The sequenced sample was blood T cells: a sorted CD56 or NKG2C T cell subset, CD4+ or CD8+ T cells, or bulk PBMC T cells (not recorded which). CDR3 region: CASSLAGTQKETQYF.